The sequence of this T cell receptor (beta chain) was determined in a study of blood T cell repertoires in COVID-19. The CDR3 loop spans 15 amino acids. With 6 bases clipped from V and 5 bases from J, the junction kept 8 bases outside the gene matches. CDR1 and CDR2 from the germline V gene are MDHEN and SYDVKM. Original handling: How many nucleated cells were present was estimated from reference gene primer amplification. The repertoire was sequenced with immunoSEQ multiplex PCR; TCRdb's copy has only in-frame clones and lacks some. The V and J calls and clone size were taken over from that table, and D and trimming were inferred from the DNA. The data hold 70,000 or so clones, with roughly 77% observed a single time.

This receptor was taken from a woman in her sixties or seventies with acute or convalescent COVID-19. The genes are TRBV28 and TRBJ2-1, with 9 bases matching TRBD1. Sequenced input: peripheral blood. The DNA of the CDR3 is TGTGCCAGCAGATTCACAGGGGGCGCTAACAATGAGCAGTTCTTC. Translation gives CASRFTGGANNEQFF.